This T cell receptor beta chain came from a study of molecular identifiers for immune sequencing clone quantification. Study conclusions and caveats: In naive cells, under 1% of molecules belonged to clones above 20 RNA copies, against over 99% in effector cells.

Using its own MiXCR run on the PCR reads, TCRdb lists one record per CDR3 protein. The sample records nearly 55,000 distinct CDR3 sequences, around 34% being singletons. Trimming took off 0 bases at V and 2 bases at J, with 3 bases between the two ends. The CDR3 is 13 amino acids. As CD8+CD4-CCR7+CD45RA+ cells, naive CD8 T cells were sorted. This clonotype occurred a few times. Its antigen remains unidentified. The chain employs TRBV12-3 or TRBV12-4 and TRBJ2-3; D not resolved. The origin of this receptor is a human donor in good health. Some libraries in this study had Jurkat cell RNA spiked in. Source material: naive CD8+ T cells from blood, with Jurkat cell RNA spiked in. Subset noted: FACS-sorted CD8+CD4-CCR7+CD45RA+ naive T cells. CDR3 residues: CASSLANTDTQYF. CDR3 in DNA: TGTGCCAGCAGTTTAGCGAACACAGATACGCAGTATTTT.